The 9 T cell receptor beta chains listed next were all sequenced from one sample in a study of blood T cell repertoires in COVID-19. Using immunoSEQ multiplex PCR, the repertoire was profiled, and TCRdb retains in-frame clones only, with some absent. The sample holds hundreds of thousands of clones; about 91% are singletons and the top ten take roughly 1%. Material: peripheral blood. These receptors were taken from a man aged 18 to 35 with COVID-19, enrolled during active disease.

The CDR3 loop is CASSQGGSRDTQYF. The CDR3, as DNA: TGCGCCAGCAGCCAAGGTGGTAGCCGGGATACGCAGTATTTT. V gene TRBV4-1 combines with J gene TRBJ2-3; no definite D call. From germline, CDR1 is MGHRA and CDR2 YSYEKL. V was trimmed by 1 base and J by 6 bases, leaving 11 bases between them. The CDR3 totals 14 residues.

The chain uses TRBV27 and TRBJ2-7, with 8 bases matching TRBD2. V lost 1 base and J lost 4; bases outside the gene matches: 6. Germline CDR1 is MNHEY and CDR2 is SMNVEV (reference sequence). CDR3 length: 15 amino acids. The CDR3: CASSLFTGGDYEQYF. The CDR3 DNA reads as TGTGCCAGCAGTTTATTTACCGGGGGGGATTACGAGCAGTACTTC.

V and J are TRBV29-1 and TRBJ1-3; no firm D call. This CDR3 spans 14 amino acids. Per the germline V gene, CDR1 is SQVTM and CDR2 is ANQGSEA. Deletions cut 7 bases from V and 0 bases from J, with 13 bases between. The CDR3 reads CSGREENSGNTIYF. The CDR3 DNA reads as TGCAGCGGTCGAGAGGAGAACTCTGGAAACACCATATATTTT.

CDR3 DNA: TGTGCCACCAGTGACGGGTCCTACGAGCAGTACTTC. It is translated as CATSDGSYEQYF. This chain links TRBV24-1 with TRBJ2-7; D gene uncertain. This CDR3 spans 12 amino acids. V lost 4 bases and J lost 1, with 4 bases in between. CDR1 KGHDR and CDR2 SFDVKD come from the germline V gene.

The rearrangement joins TRBV5-6 to TRBJ1-2; 7 bases are a match to TRBD1. Germline V gene sequence: CDR1 SGHDT, CDR2 YYEEEE. V was clipped by 3 bases and J by 2 bases; unmatched bases: 7. The CDR3 totals 15 residues. Here the CDR3 reads CASSSATGNNYGYTF. The CDR3 DNA follows: TGTGCCAGCAGCTCGGCGACAGGGAACAACTATGGCTACACCTTC. Filled out from reference TRBV5-6 and TRBJ1-2, the complete variable domain reads DAGVTQSPTHLIKTRGQQVTLRCSPKSGHDTVSWYQQALGQGPQFIFQYYEEEERQRGNFPDRFSGHQFPNYSSELNVNALLLGDSALYLCASSSATGNNYGYTFGSGTRLTVV.

V is TRBV19 and J is TRBJ2-7, with D perhaps matching TRBD2 (5 bases). The V end was cut by 3 bases, the J end by 5 bases, with 11 bases between. Germline V CDR1 and CDR2: LNHDA, SQIVND (reference sequence). The CDR3 covers 13 residues. The DNA for the CDR3 is TGTGCCAGTAGTATTAGGGAGTCTGACGAGCAGTACTTC. The encoded protein is CASSIRESDEQYF.

This sequence joins TRBV7-9 and TRBJ2-5; D remains ambiguous. CDR3 length: 18 amino acids. V was pared by 1 base and J by 1 base, with 19 bases between. CDR1 and CDR2 from the germline V gene are SEHNR and FQNEAQ (reference sequence). Here the CDR3 DNA reads TGTGCCAGCAGCTTAGTTCGACCAATCCTCAGGCGCCAAGAGACCCAGTACTTC. It translates to CASSLVRPILRRQETQYF.

The chain combines TRBV6-1 with TRBJ1-3, with 8 bases matching TRBD1. V was pared by 0 bases and J by 6 bases, with 7 bases of the junction left unmatched. Germline V gene data show CDR1 as MNHNS and CDR2 as SASEGT. The CDR3 loop spans 16 amino acids. In DNA form, the CDR3 reads TGTGCCAGCAGTGAAGCGGGTGGACAGGGAGTAAACACCATATATTTT. Protein: CASSEAGGQGVNTIYF.

The chain uses TRBV27 and TRBJ1-2; TRBD1 matches at 7 bases. With 5 bases clipped from V and 2 bases from J, the junction kept 5 bases outside the gene matches. The germline V gene encodes CDR1 MNHEY and CDR2 SMNVEV (reference sequence). This CDR3 has 14 amino acids. The CDR3, as DNA: TGTGCCAGCAGTGCGGACAGGAAAAACTATGGCTACACCTTC. Translation gives CASSADRKNYGYTF.